Each of the 25 T cell receptor beta chains below was sequenced from the same sample in a study of blood T cell repertoires in COVID-19. Assay: immunoSEQ multiplex PCR; the TCRdb copy retains only in-frame clones and omits some. This sample yields 200,000 to 250,000 clones, of which approximately 89% are seen a single time; about 3.5% belongs to the top ten. Sequenced: PBMCs or T cells enriched from blood (not recorded which). These receptors were obtained from a woman aged 30 to 39 who had been exposed to COVID-19.

CDR3 residues: CASSYSLEVDTQYF. CDR3 coding DNA: TGTGCCAGCAGTTACTCGTTAGAAGTAGATACGCAGTATTTT. The genes are TRBV6-2 or TRBV6-3 and TRBJ2-3; no clear D gene. V lost 0 bases to trimming and J lost 5 bases, with 9 bases between them. CDR1 is MNHEY and CDR2 is SVGEGT in the germline V gene. The CDR3 is 14 amino acids.

CDR3 loop: CASSVAGTSPEQFF. CDR3 DNA: TGTGCCAGCAGCGTAGCTGGGACTAGCCCCGAGCAGTTCTTC. This rearrangement joins TRBV9 to TRBJ2-1; 9 nucleotides align to TRBD2. Germline assignment: CDR1 SGDLS and CDR2 YYNGEE. The CDR3 loop spans 14 amino acids. The trim removed 0 bases at V and 10 bases at J, leaving 5 bases unmatched.

This clone has a handful of counts. This chain uses TRBV6-5 with TRBJ2-2; no definite D call. V was shortened by 0 bases and J by 3 bases, with 5 bases between the two germline ends. Germline assignment: CDR1 MNHEY and CDR2 SVGAGI. The CDR3 sequence is 14 residues long. Written as DNA, the CDR3 is TGTGCCAGCAGTTACTCAGGAGACACCGGGGAGCTGTTTTTT. Its protein product is CASSYSGDTGELFF.

The chain recombines TRBV2 with TRBJ2-7; 8 nucleotides match TRBD2. Germline CDR1 is SNHLY and CDR2 is FYNNEI. V was clipped by 2 bases and J by 6 bases; unmatched bases: 12. The CDR3 length is 16 residues. CDR3 amino acids: CASSEFGPGGPGEQYF. The DNA of the CDR3 is TGTGCCAGCAGTGAATTCGGCCCGGGAGGGCCTGGCGAGCAGTACTTC.

V gene TRBV2 combines with J gene TRBJ2-1, with D possibly matching TRBD1 (6 bases). Deletions cut 0 bases from V and 4 bases from J, with 25 bases between. CDR1 and CDR2 from the germline V gene are SNHLY and FYNNEI. The CDR3 covers 20 residues. For the CDR3, the DNA is TGTGCCAGCAGTGAAGCCAGAACGACGGGACGGATCAGGGGTTACAATGAGCAGTTCTTC. Translating gives CASSEARTTGRIRGYNEQFF.

The rearrangement links TRBV28 to TRBJ1-5, with 7 bases aligning to TRBD1. CDR1 and CDR2 (germline): MDHEN, SYDVKM. The V segment lost 5 bases and the J segment 8 bases; nucleotides outside the gene matches: 9. The CDR3 covers 14 residues. CDR3 DNA: TGTGCCAGCAGTCACCGAACAGGGGAAGAGCCCCAGCATTTT. It specifies CASSHRTGEEPQHF. Combining the CDR3 with reference TRBV28 and TRBJ1-5 gives the whole variable domain DVKVTQSSRYLVKRTGEKVFLECVQDMDHENMFWYRQDPGLGLRLIYFSYDVKMKEKGDIPEGYSVSREKKERFSLILESASTNQTSMYLCASSHRTGEEPQHFGDGTRLSIL.

The genes are TRBV12-3 or TRBV12-4 and TRBJ1-1, with D maybe TRBD1 (6 bases). The CDR3 spans 13 residues. Between the trimmed V and J ends, which lost 5 bases and 10 bases, there was a span of 17 bases. CDR3 coding DNA: TGTGCCAGCAGTATCAGGGGTCAGGTGTCAGCTTTCTTT. Protein product: CASSIRGQVSAFF.

The chain is built from TRBV18 and TRBJ1-1, with D uncertain. The CDR3 consists of 15 residues. Germline V gene data show CDR1 as KGHSH and CDR2 as LQKENI. Deletions cut 2 bases from V and 2 bases from J, with 12 bases between. In DNA form, the CDR3 reads TGTGCCAGCTCACCAGAGACAAGTTATAACACTGAAGCTTTCTTT. Translating it yields CASSPETSYNTEAFF.

This sequence joins TRBV28 and TRBJ2-5, with D tentatively TRBD2 (6 bases). The CDR3 runs to 12 residues. Germline V gives CDR1 MDHEN, CDR2 SYDVKM. Trimming pared 6 bases from V and 4 bases from J, leaving 9 bases between. The CDR3 coding sequence is TGTGCCAGCAGGGAGGGGACAGAGACCCAGTACTTC. Protein product: CASREGTETQYF.

The rearrangement joins TRBV10-2 to TRBJ1-6, with D tentatively TRBD1 (6 bases). Germline loops: CDR1 WSHSY, CDR2 SAAADI. The CDR3 loop spans 14 amino acids. Between the trimmed V and J ends, which lost 3 bases and 9 bases, there was a span of 12 bases. As DNA, the CDR3 is TGCGCCAGCAGTGACAGGGGCGCTACTTCACCCCTCCACTTT. Protein product: CASSDRGATSPLHF.

The rearrangement links TRBV29-1 to TRBJ1-2; the D is unclear. Trimming pared 3 bases from V and 2 bases from J, leaving 7 bases between. CDR1 SQVTM and CDR2 ANQGSEA come from the germline V gene. The CDR3 runs to 12 residues. The CDR3 region is CSVDSGNYGYTF. In nucleotides, the CDR3 is TGCAGCGTTGATAGCGGCAACTATGGCTACACCTTC.

V is TRBV19 and J is TRBJ1-1; 8 bases agree with TRBD1. V shed 6 bases and J 5 bases; nucleotides not matched to a gene: 5. The CDR3 sequence is 13 residues long. The germline CDR1 and CDR2 sequences are LNHDA and SQIVND (reference sequence). This chain's CDR3 is CASSLDRETEAFF. DNA for the CDR3: TGTGCCAGTAGCCTGGACAGGGAGACTGAAGCTTTCTTT.

The V gene is TRBV27, the J gene TRBJ1-5, with D maybe TRBD1 (6 bases). This CDR3 region has 14 residues. Trimming stripped 3 bases from V and 7 bases from J, with 13 bases between. Germline V gene lookup returns CDR1 MNHEY and CDR2 SMNVEV (reference sequence). As DNA, the CDR3 is TGTGCCAGCAGTTTCATGGGGGCCCAGCAGCCCCAGCATTTT. This gives the protein CASSFMGAQQPQHF.

This clone was counted a few times. V and J are TRBV27 and TRBJ1-4; 10 bases match TRBD1. Germline loops: CDR1 MNHEY, CDR2 SMNVEV (reference sequence). The CDR3 spans 16 residues. V shed 4 bases, J shed 5 bases, and the junction held 7 bases outside the gene matches. CDR3 residues: CASSSFPGQGNEKLFF. The CDR3 DNA is TGTGCCAGCAGTTCGTTTCCGGGACAGGGGAATGAAAAACTGTTTTTT.

The chain has TRBV5-1 and TRBJ1-3, with D possibly matching TRBD1 (5 bases). The CDR3 spans 14 residues. Germline V gene sequence: CDR1 SGHRS, CDR2 YFSETQ. The V end was cut by 4 bases, the J end by 4 bases, with 12 bases between. As DNA, the CDR3 is TGCGCCAGCAGCGCCCAGGGTGGCGGAAACACCATATATTTT. Translating it yields CASSAQGGGNTIYF.

This chain links TRBV5-3 with TRBJ1-4; D is perhaps TRBD1 (5 bases). TRBV5-3 is identified as an open reading frame with a role that is uncertain. CDR3 length: 16 residues. V lost 5 bases and J 0 bases, leaving 14 bases between the germline ends. CDR3 residues: CARSFDRDATNEKLFF. DNA for the CDR3: TGTGCCAGAAGTTTTGACAGAGATGCAACTAATGAAAAACTGTTTTTT.

V gene TRBV19 combines with J gene TRBJ2-7, with 11 bases lining up with TRBD2. From germline, CDR1 is LNHDA and CDR2 SQIVND (reference sequence). V was clipped by 5 bases and J by 0 bases; unmatched bases: 3. The CDR3 contains 15 residues. The DNA of the CDR3 is TGTGCCAGTAGTGTCGGACTAGCGGGCTCCTACGAGCAGTACTTC. It codes for CASSVGLAGSYEQYF.

This sequence joins TRBV7-3 and TRBJ2-5; D might be TRBD2 (5 bases). CDR3 length equals 14 residues. V lost 1 base, J lost 7 bases, and 13 bases lay in between. Germline CDR1 and CDR2: SGHTA and FQGTGA. DNA for the CDR3: TGTGCCAGCAGCTTAAGTACTGCTGCGGGGACCCAGTACTTC. This codes for CASSLSTAAGTQYF. The variable domain in full, completed from reference TRBV7-3 and TRBJ2-5, reads GAGVSQTPSNKVTEKGKYVELRCDPISGHTALYWYRQSLGQGPEFLIYFQGTGAADDSGLPNDRFFAVRPEGSVSTLKIQRTERGDSAVYLCASSLSTAAGTQYFGPGTRLLVL.

The chain carries TRBV11-1 and TRBJ2-7, with 11 bases aligning to TRBD2. The CDR3 length is 16 residues. Germline V CDR1 and CDR2: SGHAT, FQDESV (reference sequence). J was trimmed by 5 bases and V by 2 bases; bases with no gene match: 8. The CDR3 loop reads CASSLLTSGSTNEQYF. Here the CDR3 DNA reads TGTGCCAGCAGCTTATTAACTAGCGGGAGTACCAACGAGCAGTACTTC.

The chain links TRBV4-1 to TRBJ2-1; possibly TRBD1 for D (5 bases). V was cut by 2 bases and J by 4 bases, with 9 bases left in between. CDR1 MGHRA and CDR2 YSYEKL come from the germline V gene. The CDR3 loop spans 14 amino acids. The DNA of the CDR3 is TGCGCCAGCAGCCAAACAGGAATTTACAATGAGCAGTTCTTC. Its translation is CASSQTGIYNEQFF.

The V gene is TRBV30, the J gene TRBJ1-1; D possibly corresponds to TRBD1 (5 bases). V was trimmed by 1 base and J by 1 base, leaving 13 bases between them. Germline V gene data show CDR1 as GTSNPN and CDR2 as SVGIG (reference sequence). The CDR3 length is 15 residues. The CDR3 region has the DNA TGTGCCTGGAGTGATTCCCGGGGGAGGAACACTGAAGCTTTCTTT. As protein: CAWSDSRGRNTEAFF. Variable domain in full (rest from reference TRBV30 and TRBJ1-1): SQTIHQWPATLVQPVGSPLSLECTVEGTSNPNLYWYRQAAGRGLQLLFYSVGIGQISSEVPQNLSASRPQDRQFILSSKKLLLSDSGFYLCAWSDSRGRNTEAFFGQGTRLTVV.

This clone has a handful of counts. The chain is built from TRBV2 and TRBJ2-2; TRBD1 aligns across 7 bases. CDR1 is SNHLY, CDR2 FYNNEI, per germline. Trimming at V came to 6 bases and at J to 7 bases, leaving 11 bases not matched to a gene. The CDR3 spans 15 residues. The CDR3 is CASRGNDRDNGELFF. The CDR3, as DNA: TGTGCCAGCAGGGGGAATGACAGGGACAACGGGGAGCTGTTTTTT. The entire variable domain, with the rest obtained from reference TRBV2 and TRBJ2-2, is as follows: EPEVTQTPSHQVTQMGQEVILRCVPISNHLYFYWYRQILGQKVEFLVSFYNNEISEKSEIFDDQFSVERPDGSNFTLKIRSTKLEDSAMYFCASRGNDRDNGELFFGEGSRLTVL.

A single count supports this clone. This sequence joins TRBV5-1 and TRBJ2-1, with 9 bases that match TRBD2. Germline V gene lookup returns CDR1 SGHRS and CDR2 YFSETQ. The CDR3 has 15 residues. J lost 7 bases, V lost 4 bases, and 9 bases had no gene match. CDR3 in DNA: TGCGCCAGCAGCCGCTCCGCGGGAGGGGGGAATGAGCAGTTCTTC. Protein: CASSRSAGGGNEQFF.

The chain has TRBV7-9 and TRBJ2-7, with a possible D match to TRBD1 (5 bases). In germline, CDR1 is SEHNR, CDR2 FQNEAQ (reference sequence). V was clipped by 1 base and J by 3 bases, with 13 bases between them. This CDR3 spans 15 amino acids. The CDR3 sequence: CASSLEGSRLYEQYF. The DNA for the CDR3 is TGTGCCAGCAGCTTAGAGGGGTCTCGTCTCTACGAGCAGTACTTC. Combining the CDR3 with reference TRBV7-9 and TRBJ2-7 gives the whole variable domain DTGVSQNPRHKITKRGQNVTFRCDPISEHNRLYWYRQTLGQGPEFLTYFQNEAQLEKSRLLSDRFSAERPKGSFSTLEIQRTEQGDSAMYLCASSLEGSRLYEQYFGPGTRLTVT.

The CDR3: CASSAGPSAEQFF. The CDR3 nucleotides are TGTGCCAGCAGCGCCGGTCCTAGCGCTGAGCAGTTCTTC. The chain combines TRBV7-9 with TRBJ2-1; a possible D gene is TRBD2 (6 bases). Per the germline V gene, CDR1 is SEHNR and CDR2 is FQNEAQ (reference sequence). The CDR3 has 13 amino acids. Deletions cut 5 bases from V and 9 bases from J, with 14 bases between.